The entry below describes one T cell receptor (beta chain). The CDR3 consists of 17 residues. With V trimmed by 0 bases and J by 9 bases, 11 bases remained unmatched. The data belong to a study of T-cell reconstitution after alpha-beta-depleted transplantation in children. Unique molecular identifiers featured in how the TCRbeta library was prepared. TCRdb reprocessed the PCR reads via MiXCR and lists one record per CDR3 protein. The top ten clones hold about 5% of a sample with approximately 400,000 distinct CDR3 sequences, about a tenth of them seen once. The specimen was PBMCs from the stem cell graft donor, collected from the stem cell graft. This chain connects TRBV12-3 or TRBV12-4 to TRBJ2-1, with 10 bases aligning to TRBD2. The receptor was derived from a human donor who donated a stem cell graft to a child with acute myeloid leukemia. In DNA, the CDR3 is TGTGCCAGCAGTTTAGCGCTAGGAGCGGGGGGGCTCGGTGAGCAGTTCTTC. Translation: CASSLALGAGGLGEQFF.